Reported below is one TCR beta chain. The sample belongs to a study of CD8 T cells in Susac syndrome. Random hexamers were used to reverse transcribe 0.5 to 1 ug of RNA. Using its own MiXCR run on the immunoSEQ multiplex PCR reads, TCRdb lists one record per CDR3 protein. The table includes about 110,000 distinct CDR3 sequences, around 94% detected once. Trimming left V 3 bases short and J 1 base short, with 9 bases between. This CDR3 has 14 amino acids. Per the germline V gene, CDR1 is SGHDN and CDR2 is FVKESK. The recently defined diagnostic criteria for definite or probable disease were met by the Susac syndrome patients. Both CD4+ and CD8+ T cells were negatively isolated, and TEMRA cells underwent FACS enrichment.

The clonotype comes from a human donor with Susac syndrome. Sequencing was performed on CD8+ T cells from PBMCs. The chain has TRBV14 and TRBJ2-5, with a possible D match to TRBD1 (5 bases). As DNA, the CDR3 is TGTGCCAGCAGCCACCCAGGGATCCAAGAGACCCAGTACTTC. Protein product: CASSHPGIQETQYF.